Below, 21 T cell receptor beta chains from the same sample are listed, as sequenced in a study of shared T cell receptors in the human thymus. Libraries were prepared by immunoSEQ multiplex PCR; TCRdb keeps only in-frame clonotypes and omits some of them. The table shows about 730,000 clones, with around 85% occurring only once. The same specimen was also included in a second study, on human thymus T cells.

Sequenced: thymocytes. These receptors were obtained from a girl under three years old with a congenital heart defect.

This clone was seen only once. The V and J genes are TRBV5-6 and TRBJ1-1; D is uncertain. Deletions cut 2 bases from V and 5 bases from J, with 13 bases between. Germline CDR1 is SGHDT and CDR2 is YYEEEE. The CDR3 totals 14 residues. CDR3 coding DNA: TGTGCCAGCAGCTTCGTGACGGGTCGTACTGAAGCTTTCTTT. Amino acid sequence: CASSFVTGRTEAFF.

The V call is TRBV7-2, the J call TRBJ2-3, with a tentative D call TRBD1 (6 bases). The V gene lost 0 bases and the J gene lost 1 base, with 14 bases spanning the gap. The CDR3 runs 17 residues. CDR1 is SGHTA and CDR2 is FQGNSA in the germline V gene. This CDR3 reads CASSLAQRTEGTDTQYF. The CDR3, as DNA: TGTGCCAGCAGCTTAGCCCAAAGGACAGAAGGCACAGATACGCAGTATTTT.

The chain links TRBV27 to TRBJ1-2; D call uncertain. This CDR3 is built from 17 residues. Germline-derived CDR1 and CDR2 are MNHEY and SMNVEV (reference sequence). The V end was cut by 2 bases, the J end by 8 bases, with 24 bases between. In nucleotides, the CDR3 is TGTGCCAGCAGTTTAGATGTGAGTGGAGGGTTAGATCACGGCTACACCTTC. Its protein product is CASSLDVSGGLDHGYTF.

The V and J genes are TRBV5-1 and TRBJ1-4; 7 nucleotides line up with TRBD1. The CDR3 is made up of 14 amino acids. With V trimmed by 5 bases and J by 4 bases, 5 bases remained unmatched. The germline V gene has CDR1 SGHRS and CDR2 YFSETQ. CDR3 sequence (DNA): TGCGCCAGCAGACAGGACAGGAATAATGAAAAACTGTTTTTT. This sequence encodes CASRQDRNNEKLFF.

The CDR3 protein is CAWSVLILPVTFF. In nucleotides, the CDR3 is TGTGCCTGGAGTGTACTTATACTCCCCGTAACTTTCTTT. The chain recombines TRBV30 with TRBJ1-1, with D unresolved. Germline-derived CDR1 and CDR2 are GTSNPN and SVGIG (reference sequence). V gave up 0 bases and J gave up 12 bases, with 17 bases separating them. The length of the CDR3 is 13 residues.

V is TRBV7-9 and J is TRBJ1-1, with TRBD1 matching over 7 bases. Germline assignment: CDR1 SEHNR and CDR2 FQNEAQ (reference sequence). The ends lost 5 bases at V and 11 bases at J; junction bases unmatched: 8. The CDR3 loop spans 12 amino acids. The CDR3 coding sequence is TGTGCCAGCAGCCCGACAGGGCGTGGGGCTTTCTTT. This encodes CASSPTGRGAFF.

The V gene is TRBV6-6, the J gene TRBJ1-1; a possible D gene is TRBD1 (6 bases). CDR1 MNHNY and CDR2 SVGAGI come from the germline V gene (reference sequence). V was clipped by 6 bases and J by 7 bases, with 12 bases between them. This CDR3 is 12 amino acids long. In DNA, the CDR3 is TGTGCCAGCAGCTCCGACAGGAATGAAGCTTTCTTT. This sequence encodes CASSSDRNEAFF.

This chain links TRBV10-3 with TRBJ1-2; D unresolved. This CDR3 is 14 amino acids long. V was trimmed by 10 bases and J by 1 base, leaving 16 bases between them. Germline CDR1 and CDR2: ENHRY and SYGVKD. CDR3: CATQAEENNYGYTF. DNA for the CDR3: TGTGCCACCCAAGCTGAGGAGAATAACTATGGCTACACCTTC.

The V call is TRBV7-8, the J call TRBJ2-7, with D possibly matching TRBD1 (6 bases). Trimming took off 5 bases at V and 0 bases at J, with 11 bases between the two ends. The CDR3 extends over 14 amino acids. The V gene's germline CDR1 is SGHVS and CDR2 FQNEAQ. The CDR3 region is CASSPWGRSYEQYF. The DNA of the CDR3 is TGTGCCAGCAGCCCCTGGGGGCGCTCCTACGAGCAGTACTTC.

This chain joins TRBV27 and TRBJ1-1, with a tentative D call TRBD1 (5 bases). The CDR3 runs to 13 residues. The V end lost 11 bases, the J end lost 0 bases, and 13 bases lay between the germline ends. Germline CDR1 reads MNHEY; CDR2 reads SMNVEV (reference sequence). CDR3 DNA: TGTGCCGCTCGACAGCTTATGAACACTGAAGCTTTCTTT. Its translation is CAARQLMNTEAFF.

This clone was detected only once. V gene TRBV7-9 combines with J gene TRBJ2-5; D is unresolved. V lost 3 bases, J lost 5 bases, and 16 bases lay in between. This CDR3 has 15 amino acids. Germline lookup yields CDR1 SEHNR and CDR2 FQNEAQ (reference sequence). CDR3 sequence: CASSFLAALRETQYF. The CDR3 DNA sequence: TGTGCCAGCAGCTTCCTCGCAGCGTTACGGGAGACCCAGTACTTC.

As DNA, the CDR3 is TGTGCCAGCAGTCTTTCTCAGGGCGTAGAAGGGTTAGCTAACTATGGCTACACCTTC. This translates into CASSLSQGVEGLANYGYTF. The V and J genes are TRBV27 and TRBJ1-2, with D maybe TRBD1 (5 bases). Germline assignment: CDR1 MNHEY and CDR2 SMNVEV (reference sequence). V was clipped by 5 bases and J by 0 bases, with 25 bases between them. The CDR3 runs to 19 residues.

The V and J genes are TRBV5-6 and TRBJ1-6, with a tentative D call TRBD1 (6 bases). CDR3 length: 17 amino acids. V was pared by 4 bases and J by 7 bases, with 21 bases between. From germline, CDR1 is SGHDT and CDR2 YYEEEE. The CDR3 DNA reads TGTGCCAGCAGCCCGAGGCCACACAGGGAACGAAATTCACCCCTCCACTTT. Protein sequence: CASSPRPHRERNSPLHF.

This clone was found a few times. The chain is built from TRBV10-2 and TRBJ1-2; the D gene is possibly TRBD1 (5 bases). The CDR3 runs 13 residues. CDR1 and CDR2 (germline): WSHSY, SAAADI. The V gene lost 6 bases and the J gene lost 7 bases, with 15 bases spanning the gap. Here the CDR3 reads CASRGGKVRGYTF. The CDR3 DNA reads as TGCGCCAGCAGGGGGGGGAAGGTCCGTGGCTACACCTTC.

V usage is TRBV7-2 and J usage is TRBJ2-7; D ambiguous. Trimming pared 1 base from V and 0 bases from J, leaving 16 bases between. The CDR3 has 17 amino acids. CDR1 SGHTA and CDR2 FQGNSA come from the germline V gene. CDR3 DNA sequence: TGTGCCAGCAGCTTAGGGCCCCTCGTCACGAACTCCTACGAGCAGTACTTC. Translating it yields CASSLGPLVTNSYEQYF.

The V call is TRBV19, the J call TRBJ1-1; 9 bases are a match to TRBD1. Germline V gene data show CDR1 as LNHDA and CDR2 as SQIVND (reference sequence). This CDR3 comprises 15 residues. V was clipped by 6 bases and J by 6 bases; unmatched bases: 11. The CDR3 loop reads CASSTPGQGSPEAFF. CDR3 nucleotides: TGTGCCAGTAGCACTCCGGGACAGGGCTCCCCTGAAGCTTTCTTT.

This clone was detected a few times. This rearrangement joins TRBV25-1 to TRBJ1-6, with D perhaps matching TRBD1 (5 bases). CDR3 length: 15 residues. V was shortened by 2 bases and J by 8 bases, with 13 bases between the two germline ends. Germline V gene lookup returns CDR1 MGHDK and CDR2 SYGVNS. CDR3 loop: CASSEPDSRDSPLHF. CDR3 coding DNA: TGTGCCAGCAGTGAACCCGACAGTAGGGATTCACCCCTCCACTTT.

This chain connects TRBV29-1 to TRBJ1-4; tentatively, D is TRBD1 (5 bases). CDR1 SQVTM and CDR2 ANQGSEA come from the germline V gene. CDR3 size: 17 residues. V lost 5 bases, J lost 0 bases, and 19 bases lay in between. CDR3 sequence: CSVQFQGRLATNEKLFF. Here the CDR3 DNA reads TGCAGCGTTCAATTCCAGGGCCGTCTTGCAACTAATGAAAAACTGTTTTTT.

V and J are TRBV30 and TRBJ2-7; D perhaps matches TRBD2 (5 bases). Trimming took 4 bases from V and 0 from J, leaving 19 bases between them. CDR1 and CDR2 from the germline V gene are GTSNPN and SVGIG (reference sequence). The CDR3 runs to 16 residues. The CDR3 here is CAWIIPPGIHSYEQYF. DNA of the CDR3: TGTGCCTGGATAATCCCCCCCGGGATCCACTCCTACGAGCAGTACTTC.

The chain has TRBV2 and TRBJ1-2; D is uncertain. CDR3 size: 14 residues. The V end was cut by 3 bases, the J end by 0 bases, with 8 bases between. From germline, CDR1 is SNHLY and CDR2 FYNNEI. The CDR3 nucleotides are TGTGCCAGCAGTGATACAGAAGCTAACTATGGCTACACCTTC. This codes for CASSDTEANYGYTF.

V is TRBV6-1 and J is TRBJ2-7; D uncertain. Germline CDR1 reads MNHNS; CDR2 reads SASEGT. This CDR3 region has 15 residues. Trimming cost V 7 bases and J 6 bases, with 22 bases left between them. CDR3 loop: CASTFPRVHHGEQYF. CDR3 bases: TGTGCCAGCACCTTCCCACGGGTCCACCATGGCGAGCAGTACTTC.